A single sample gave rise to the 21 T cell receptor beta chains below, sequenced in a study of blood T cell repertoires in COVID-19. Using immunoSEQ multiplex PCR, the repertoire was profiled, and TCRdb retains in-frame clones only, with some absent. The table records about 150,000 clones, about four fifths of them present only once. The source material was peripheral blood. These TCRs come from a woman aged 55-70 years with acute or convalescent COVID-19.

The genes are TRBV18 and TRBJ1-2, with 8 nucleotides matching TRBD1. CDR3 length equals 17 residues. Germline lookup yields CDR1 KGHSH and CDR2 LQKENI. The junction had 17 bases not matched to a gene; V was cut back by 6 bases and J by 5 bases. In nucleotides, the CDR3 is TGTGCCAGCTCGGGGACAGGAGGGGGTAGGCACGAATATGGCTACACCTTC. Protein product: CASSGTGGGRHEYGYTF.

V and J are TRBV10-3 and TRBJ2-1, with 12 positions matching TRBD2. The CDR3 has 13 amino acids. Germline V gene data show CDR1 as ENHRY and CDR2 as SYGVKD. V was clipped by 6 bases and J by 7 bases; unmatched bases: 1. The CDR3 DNA sequence: TGTGCCATCAGGACTAGCGGGGGAAATGAGCAGTTCTTC. Translated: CAIRTSGGNEQFF.

V is TRBV27 and J is TRBJ2-2, with D perhaps matching TRBD2 (5 bases). The germline gives CDR1 MNHEY, CDR2 SMNVEV (reference sequence). The CDR3 sequence is 13 residues long. Trimming took 5 bases from V and 6 from J, leaving 10 bases between them. The chain's CDR3 is CASSVGVPGELFF. CDR3 coding DNA: TGTGCCAGCAGTGTCGGGGTACCCGGGGAGCTGTTTTTT.

V is TRBV27 and J is TRBJ1-1; TRBD1 might be the D (6 bases). Germline V gene data show CDR1 as MNHEY and CDR2 as SMNVEV (reference sequence). This CDR3 is built from 17 residues. V shed 3 bases and J shed 1 base, with 18 bases lying between them. In DNA form, the CDR3 reads TGTGCCAGCAGTTTCGGACTCACCAGGGGCGCGAACACTGAAGCTTTCTTT. The encoded protein is CASSFGLTRGANTEAFF.

The rearrangement joins TRBV7-9 to TRBJ1-2, with 8 bases identical to TRBD1. The CDR3 is made up of 13 amino acids. The V and J ends lost 2 bases and 8 bases, in that order; junction bases with no gene match: 4. The germline CDR1 and CDR2 sequences are SEHNR and FQNEAQ (reference sequence). The CDR3 DNA sequence: TGTGCCAGCAGCTTAAATGACAGGGGCGGCTACACCTTC. This gives the protein CASSLNDRGGYTF.

This rearrangement joins TRBV5-1 to TRBJ2-3; D is perhaps TRBD1 (5 bases). The CDR3 totals 16 residues. Germline V lookup: CDR1 SGHRS, CDR2 YFSETQ. Trimming took off 4 bases at V and 2 bases at J, with 17 bases between the two ends. CDR3 coding DNA: TGCGCCAGCAGCCCCGTTGTAGGACACAACACAGATACGCAGTATTTT. This translates into CASSPVVGHNTDTQYF.

V is TRBV7-9 and J is TRBJ1-5; D not certain. The CDR3 runs 12 residues. Per the germline V gene, CDR1 is SEHNR and CDR2 is FQNEAQ (reference sequence). The V end was cut by 4 bases, the J end by 6 bases, with 7 bases between. The CDR3 spells CASSSPGQPQHF. CDR3 bases: TGTGCCAGCAGCTCCCCGGGTCAGCCCCAGCATTTT.

This chain uses TRBV21-1 with TRBJ1-1; TRBD1, the table's D call, lacks a check against the DNA. TRBV21-1 is given as a pseudogene. The CDR3 totals 16 residues. The CDR3 loop is CASSPRGQGAETEAFF. The CDR3 DNA reads as TGTGCCAGCAGCCCTAGGGGACAGGGGGCCGAAACTGAAGCTTTCTTT.

This chain uses TRBV2 with TRBJ1-5; D gene ambiguous. The germline CDR1 and CDR2 sequences are SNHLY and FYNNEI. V dropped 6 bases and J dropped 0 bases, with 9 bases sitting between them. The CDR3 covers 14 residues. The CDR3 region has the DNA TGTGCCAGCAGCGGGATCTATAGCAATCAGCCCCAGCATTTT. Protein sequence: CASSGIYSNQPQHF.

The chain has TRBV5-1 and TRBJ2-2; 7 positions match TRBD2. This CDR3 spans 15 amino acids. The V segment lost 4 bases and the J segment 1 base; nucleotides outside the gene matches: 4. Germline CDR1 SGHRS, CDR2 YFSETQ. CDR3 loop: CASSPGGLNTGELFF. CDR3 DNA: TGCGCCAGCAGCCCGGGGGGTCTGAACACCGGGGAGCTGTTTTTT.

This clone was recorded a few times. CDR3 DNA: TGTGCCAGCAGTGACAGGGGGCGAAAGCAGTACTTC. Translated, it gives CASSDRGRKQYF. The chain is built from TRBV2 and TRBJ2-7; TRBD1 matches 8 bases. J gave up 8 bases and V 3 bases, and 3 bases lay outside the gene matches. CDR3 length: 12 residues. Germline assignment: CDR1 SNHLY and CDR2 FYNNEI.

For the CDR3, the DNA is TGCGCCAGCAGCCTCACCCAAGGACTCCAAGATACGCAGTATTTT. This translates into CASSLTQGLQDTQYF. This rearrangement joins TRBV5-1 to TRBJ2-3; tentative D call: TRBD2 (5 bases). Germline V lookup: CDR1 SGHRS, CDR2 YFSETQ. The CDR3 loop spans 15 amino acids. V lost 4 bases, J lost 5 bases, and 17 bases lay in between.

J is TRBJ2-2 and V is TRBV7-9; TRBD1 is a possible D gene (6 bases). Trimming took off 5 bases at V and 0 bases at J, with 16 bases between the two ends. The CDR3 is made up of 17 amino acids. The germline gives CDR1 SEHNR, CDR2 FQNEAQ (reference sequence). CDR3 protein: CASSPAEGTPNTGELFF. The CDR3 region has the DNA TGTGCCAGCAGCCCGGCCGAGGGGACACCGAACACCGGGGAGCTGTTTTTT.

J is TRBJ2-1 and V is TRBV10-3, with 8 bases lining up with TRBD1. This CDR3 spans 14 amino acids. V trimming: 6 bases; J trimming: 5 bases; junction bases outside the gene matches: 6. From germline, CDR1 is ENHRY and CDR2 SYGVKD. This CDR3 is CAIRIKTGDNEQFF. The DNA of the CDR3 is TGTGCCATCAGGATAAAGACAGGGGACAATGAGCAGTTCTTC.

Only a few counts were recorded for this clone. The rearrangement joins TRBV5-6 to TRBJ1-2; 9 bases are a match to TRBD1. Germline V gene sequence: CDR1 SGHDT, CDR2 YYEEEE. The CDR3 runs to 16 residues. With V trimmed by 5 bases and J by 2 bases, 10 bases remained unmatched. The CDR3 region has the DNA TGTGCCAGCAGACTTGATACGGGGACAGGGAACTATGGCTACACCTTC. Its protein is CASRLDTGTGNYGYTF. The full variable domain, completed using reference TRBV5-6 and TRBJ1-2, is DAGVTQSPTHLIKTRGQQVTLRCSPKSGHDTVSWYQQALGQGPQFIFQYYEEEERQRGNFPDRFSGHQFPNYSSELNVNALLLGDSALYLCASRLDTGTGNYGYTFGSGTRLTVV.

The genes are TRBV3-1 (or the pseudogene TRBV3-2) and TRBJ2-7; D call uncertain. Germline CDR1 reads LGHDT; CDR2 reads YNNKEL (reference sequence). V was trimmed by 0 bases and J by 7 bases, leaving 7 bases between them. This CDR3 comprises 12 residues. The CDR3 here is CASSQDRQEQYF. CDR3 bases: TGTGCCAGCAGCCAAGATCGACAAGAGCAGTACTTC.

This clone was seen a single time. The CDR3 is CSVERDRGYTEAFF. In DNA, the CDR3 is TGCAGCGTTGAAAGGGACAGGGGTTACACTGAAGCTTTCTTT. This chain connects TRBV29-1 to TRBJ1-1; 10 bases are shared with TRBD1. V was pared by 2 bases and J by 3 bases, with 3 bases of the junction left unmatched. The CDR3 covers 14 residues. Germline CDR1 reads SQVTM; CDR2 reads ANQGSEA.

Concerning this clone itself: The same CDR3 is also encoded by other DNA sequences in this sample. CDR3 sequence (DNA): TGTGCCTGGACCGGCGGTTATGGCTACACCTTC. Translating it yields CAWTGGYGYTF. J is TRBJ1-2 and V is TRBV30; D is unclear. The CDR3 has 11 amino acids. The germline V and J ends were trimmed by 4 bases and 5 bases, with 8 bases remaining between them. Germline assignment: CDR1 GTSNPN and CDR2 SVGIG (reference sequence).

The chain uses TRBV21-1 and TRBJ1-5; the tabulated D call, TRBD1, remains unverified against the DNA. TRBV21-1 is labeled a pseudogene. The CDR3 loop spans 16 amino acids. CDR3 DNA sequence: TGTGCCAGCAGCAAGAGGGCAGGGGATAGCAATCAGCCCCAGCATTTT. Amino acid sequence: CASSKRAGDSNQPQHF.

The genes are TRBV5-1 and TRBJ2-5; possible D gene TRBD1, 6 bases. Germline CDR1 reads SGHRS; CDR2 reads YFSETQ. Trimming took 1 base from V and 5 from J, leaving 9 bases between them. The CDR3 contains 13 residues. CDR3 in DNA: TGCGCCAGCAGCTTGACAGGGCGCGAGACCCAGTACTTC. As protein: CASSLTGRETQYF.

V usage is TRBV18 and J usage is TRBJ1-4; 10 bases are a match to TRBD1. Germline loops: CDR1 KGHSH, CDR2 LQKENI. Germline trimming cut 6 bases from V and 7 bases from J; bases unmatched to any gene: 5. CDR3 size: 14 residues. CDR3 sequence (DNA): TGTGCCAGCTCCCCGGGACAGGGGAGTGAAAAACTGTTTTTT. Translated, it gives CASSPGQGSEKLFF.